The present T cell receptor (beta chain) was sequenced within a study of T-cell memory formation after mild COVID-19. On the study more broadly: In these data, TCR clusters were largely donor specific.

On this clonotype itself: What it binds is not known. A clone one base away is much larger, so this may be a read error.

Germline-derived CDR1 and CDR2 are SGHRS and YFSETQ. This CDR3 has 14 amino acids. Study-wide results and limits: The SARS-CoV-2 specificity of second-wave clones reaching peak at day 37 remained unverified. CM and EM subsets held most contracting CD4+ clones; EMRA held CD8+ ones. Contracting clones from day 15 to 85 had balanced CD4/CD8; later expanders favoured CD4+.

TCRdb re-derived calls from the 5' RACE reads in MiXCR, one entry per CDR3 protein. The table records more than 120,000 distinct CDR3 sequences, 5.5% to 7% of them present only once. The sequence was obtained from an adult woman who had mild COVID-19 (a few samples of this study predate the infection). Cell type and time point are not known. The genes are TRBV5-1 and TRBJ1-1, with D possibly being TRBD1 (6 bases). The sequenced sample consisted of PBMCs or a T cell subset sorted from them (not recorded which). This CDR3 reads CASSLQGGDTESFF. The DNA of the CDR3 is TGCGCCAGCAGCTTGCAGGGAGGGGACACTGAATCTTTCTTT.